This section outlines one T cell receptor (beta chain) sequence together with its context. The antigen it binds to is not known. There are no base qualities to consult, and no much larger clone falls within one base. Between the V and J ends, shortened by 4 bases and 1 base respectively, the junction contains 14 bases. Inclusive of the bounding cysteine and phenylalanine, the CDR3 is 16 residues long. Just CDR3 DNA is preserved here, 48 bases in frame from base 1. Per the germline V gene, MDHEN is the CDR1 and SYDVKM is the CDR2. The library came from multiplex PCR. The sequencing machine was an Illumina HiSeq 2500. TCRbeta libraries were constructed through three rounds of nested PCR with primers (Table S4) according to protocols adapted from ARM-PCR. Before sequencing, PCR products of 200-500 bp were cut from the gel and purified using the QIAquick gel extraction kit. As for the authors' bioinformatics: Trimmomatic was used to clean the reads, FLASH merged the cleaned reads into complete CDR3 sequences, and MiTCR assigned the sequences to V(D)J germline segments. Clonal diversity was computed as the inverse Simpson's index with VDJtools. In-frame sequences lacking a premature stop codon were counted as productive reads. The public sequencing data were trimmed at Q25 with fastp and processed into clonotypes with MiXCR by TCRdb, which kept only in-frame beta chains. CDR3 protein duplicates are merged, each entry listing the most common genes and DNA. TCRdb, not the original authors, processed these V and J calls. The sample yields under 150,000 distinct CDR3 sequences; approximately 66% were counted once. The ten largest clones represent 15% to 20% of the sample.

The record originates from a study of tumor and adjacent non-tumor tissue in lung cancer (dated by TCRdb to between 2018 and 2020). The study in broad terms: Patients with adenocarcinoma (approximately 13), squamous cell carcinoma (2) and small cell lung cancer (1) were included in the cohort. Among the roughly 15 patients, ages ranged from about 31 to 85 years, around 10 were men and 5 were women, and disease was TNM stage I to III. Sequencing produced about 130,000,000 productive TCRbeta reads in total, an average of approximately 4 million reads per sample. Bulk TCRbeta repertoires were compared between lung tumor tissue and matched distant non-tumor lung tissue obtained from approximately 16 lung cancer patients. Some 30 paired specimens, one tumor and one normal lung sample per patient, were profiled by TCRbeta CDR3 sequencing. Paper-wide results and their limitations: Only around 14 patients were in the cohort, and the authors stated that larger samples and more detailed clinical data are needed. Younger patients had significantly higher TCR diversity, and higher tumor TCR diversity was associated with shorter overall and disease-free survival. Significantly higher TCR diversity (inverse Simpson) was observed in tumor tissue than in normal lung tissue (roughly 390 vs 170, P = 0.0075, Mann-Whitney U test). Peripheral blood was not sequenced, so blood TCRbeta repertoires in these lung cancer patients were not examined. A significantly larger cumulative share of the repertoire was made up by the top 100 clones in normal lung than in tumor tissue. Neither the sequencing platform nor unique molecular identifiers are named or mentioned anywhere in the methods.

RNA was extracted from bulk unsorted tissue and checked for quality with a NanoDrop ND-1000 and an Agilent 2100. Newly diagnosed lung cancer patients without prior chemotherapy who had been admitted for thoracic surgery in China between August and November 2014 were enrolled as donors. The study excluded patients who had received radiotherapy or chemotherapy before or who had another cancer at the same time. Pieces of surgical tissue measuring about 1-2.1 cm3 were kept in RNAlater solution and held at -80 degrees C until needed. The receptor was derived from a man aged 60 to 75 with small cell lung cancer. The rearrangement joined TRBV28 to TRBJ1-5; the D gene assignment is ambiguous. The source material was lung tumor tissue. The CDR3: CASSSGGFRSNQPQHF. The DNA is as follows: TGTGCCAGCAGTTCTGGAGGGTTCAGAAGCAATCAGCCCCAGCATTTT.